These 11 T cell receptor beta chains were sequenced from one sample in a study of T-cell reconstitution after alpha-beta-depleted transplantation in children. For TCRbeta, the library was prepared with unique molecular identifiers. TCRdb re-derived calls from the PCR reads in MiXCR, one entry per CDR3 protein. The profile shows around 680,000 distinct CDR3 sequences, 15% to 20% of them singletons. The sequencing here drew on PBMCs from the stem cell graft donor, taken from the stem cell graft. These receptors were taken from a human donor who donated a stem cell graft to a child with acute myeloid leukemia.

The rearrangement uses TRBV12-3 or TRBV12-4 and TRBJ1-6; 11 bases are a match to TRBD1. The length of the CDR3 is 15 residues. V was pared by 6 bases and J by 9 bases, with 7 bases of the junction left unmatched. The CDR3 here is CASRWTGGGGSPLHF. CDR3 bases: TGTGCCAGCAGGTGGACAGGGGGCGGGGGTTCACCCCTCCACTTT.

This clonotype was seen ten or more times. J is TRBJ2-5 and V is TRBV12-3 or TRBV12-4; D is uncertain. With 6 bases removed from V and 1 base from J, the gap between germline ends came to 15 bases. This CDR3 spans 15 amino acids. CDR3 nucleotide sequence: TGTGCCAGCAGCTTCGCCGCCCAGTCCCAAGAGACCCAGTACTTC. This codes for CASSFAAQSQETQYF.

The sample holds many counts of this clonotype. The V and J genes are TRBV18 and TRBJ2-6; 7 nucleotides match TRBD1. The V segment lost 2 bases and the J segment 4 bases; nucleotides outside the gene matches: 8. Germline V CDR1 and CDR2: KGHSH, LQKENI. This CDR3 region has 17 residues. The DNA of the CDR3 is TGTGCCAGCTCACCAGAGACAGGGTCGAGAGGGGCCAACGTCCTGACTTTC. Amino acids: CASSPETGSRGANVLTF.

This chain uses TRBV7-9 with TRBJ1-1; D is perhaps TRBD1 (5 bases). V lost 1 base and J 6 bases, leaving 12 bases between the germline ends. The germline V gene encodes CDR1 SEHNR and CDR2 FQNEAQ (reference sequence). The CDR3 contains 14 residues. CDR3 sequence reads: CASSLGGEGAEAFF. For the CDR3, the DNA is TGTGCCAGCAGCTTAGGGGGGGAAGGGGCTGAAGCTTTCTTT.

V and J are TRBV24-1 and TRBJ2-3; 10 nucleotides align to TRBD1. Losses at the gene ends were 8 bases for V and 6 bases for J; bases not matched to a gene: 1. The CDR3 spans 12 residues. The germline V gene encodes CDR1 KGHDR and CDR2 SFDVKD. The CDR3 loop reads CATKDRGDTQYF. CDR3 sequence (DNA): TGTGCCACCAAGGACAGGGGGGATACGCAGTATTTT.

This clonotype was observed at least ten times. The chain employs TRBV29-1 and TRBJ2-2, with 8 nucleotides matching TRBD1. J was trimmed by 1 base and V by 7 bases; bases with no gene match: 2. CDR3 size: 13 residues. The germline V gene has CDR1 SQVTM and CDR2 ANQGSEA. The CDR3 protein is CSGGQGNTGELFF. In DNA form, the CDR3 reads TGCAGCGGAGGACAGGGGAACACCGGGGAGCTGTTTTTT.

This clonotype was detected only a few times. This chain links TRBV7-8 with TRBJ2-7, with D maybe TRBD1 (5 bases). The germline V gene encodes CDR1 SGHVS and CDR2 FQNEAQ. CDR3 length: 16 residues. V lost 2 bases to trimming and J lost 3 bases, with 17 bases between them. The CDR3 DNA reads TGTGCCAGCAGCTTACGTCAGGGTCCCGTTAACTACGAGCAGTACTTC. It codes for CASSLRQGPVNYEQYF.

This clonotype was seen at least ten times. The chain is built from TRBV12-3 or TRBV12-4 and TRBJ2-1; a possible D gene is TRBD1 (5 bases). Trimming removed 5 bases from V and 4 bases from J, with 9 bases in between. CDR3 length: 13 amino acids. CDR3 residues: CASSKTVYNEQFF. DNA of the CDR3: TGTGCCAGCAGTAAGACAGTGTACAATGAGCAGTTCTTC.

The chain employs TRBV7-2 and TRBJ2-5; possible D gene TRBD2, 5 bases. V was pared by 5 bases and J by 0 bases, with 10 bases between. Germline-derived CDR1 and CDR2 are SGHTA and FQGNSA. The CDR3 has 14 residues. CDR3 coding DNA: TGTGCCAGCAGCGTCCGGACTCACCAAGAGACCCAGTACTTC. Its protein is CASSVRTHQETQYF.

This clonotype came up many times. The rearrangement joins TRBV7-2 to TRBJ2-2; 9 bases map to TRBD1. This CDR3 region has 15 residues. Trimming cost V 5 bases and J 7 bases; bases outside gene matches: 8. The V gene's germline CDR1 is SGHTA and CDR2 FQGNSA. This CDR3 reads CASSRTGTGIGELFF. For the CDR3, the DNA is TGTGCCAGCAGCCGTACCGGGACAGGGATCGGGGAGCTGTTTTTT.

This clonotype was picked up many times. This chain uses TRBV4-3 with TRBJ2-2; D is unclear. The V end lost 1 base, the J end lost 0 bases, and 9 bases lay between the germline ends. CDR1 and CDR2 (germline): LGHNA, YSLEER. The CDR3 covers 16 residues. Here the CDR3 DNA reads TGCGCCAGCAGCCAAGCGTCAACGGCGAACACCGGGGAGCTGTTTTTT. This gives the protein CASSQASTANTGELFF.